The 30 T cell receptor beta chains below come from one sample, sequenced in a study of neoadjuvant anti-PD-1 for oral cavity cancer. Profiled with immunoSEQ multiplex PCR; TCRdb holds only in-frame clones, not every one. The repertoire holds approximately 7,100 clones, with 70% to 80% as singletons. Specimen: PBMCs, collected before nivolumab (anti-PD-1) treatment. These receptors all come from a person aged 40 to 85 with oral cavity squamous cell carcinoma.

This clone came up a few times. V and J are TRBV19 and TRBJ1-1; a weak D match, TRBD1 (6 bases). Germline CDR1 LNHDA, CDR2 SQIVND (reference sequence). This CDR3 has 12 residues. The V end lost 4 bases, the J end lost 7 bases, and 10 bases lay between the germline ends. In DNA, the CDR3 is TGTGCCAGTAGTAGAGGGGGTTTTGAAGCTTTCTTT. The encoded protein is CASSRGGFEAFF.

The genes are TRBV10-3 and TRBJ1-1, with 8 bases that match TRBD1. V lost 6 bases, J lost 8 bases, and 11 bases stayed unmatched. The germline V gene has CDR1 ENHRY and CDR2 SYGVKD. The CDR3 covers 14 residues. CDR3 in DNA: TGTGCCATCAGGGACCTCACTCAGGGGGCGGAAGCTTTCTTT. Protein: CAIRDLTQGAEAFF.

This clone was observed a few times. V usage is TRBV5-4 and J usage is TRBJ2-5; no definite D call. Germline CDR1 and CDR2: SGHNT and YYREEE (reference sequence). The CDR3 has 14 residues. With 4 bases removed from V and 0 bases from J, the gap between germline ends came to 10 bases. CDR3 region: CASSPHEYQETQYF. The CDR3 nucleotides are TGTGCCAGCAGCCCGCATGAGTACCAAGAGACCCAGTACTTC.

The chain employs TRBV6-5 and TRBJ1-1; 8 nucleotides agree with TRBD1. The CDR3 runs 15 residues. Germline CDR1 MNHEY, CDR2 SVGAGI. V trimming: 0 bases; J trimming: 6 bases; junction bases outside the gene matches: 6. CDR3 nucleotide sequence: TGTGCCAGCAGTTACTCGGAGTTACAGGGGGCTGAAGCTTTCTTT. It is translated as CASSYSELQGAEAFF.

The chain joins TRBV5-1 to TRBJ1-4, with D tentatively TRBD1 (6 bases). The CDR3 is 16 amino acids. From germline, CDR1 is SGHRS and CDR2 YFSETQ. V gave up 4 bases and J gave up 3 bases, with 16 bases separating them. CDR3 in DNA: TGCGCCAGCAGCCGAAATCAGGGGTGGCCTAATGAAAAACTGTTTTTT. Amino acid sequence: CASSRNQGWPNEKLFF.

The rearrangement joins TRBV6-5 to TRBJ1-6, with D maybe TRBD1 (6 bases). V was pared by 0 bases and J by 10 bases, with 13 bases between. The CDR3 has 15 amino acids. Germline V gene sequence: CDR1 MNHEY, CDR2 SVGAGI. The CDR3 here is CASSYSRGALSPLHF. CDR3 nucleotides: TGTGCCAGCAGTTACTCGCGGGGGGCGTTGTCACCCCTCCACTTT.

This clone appeared a single time. The CDR3 DNA reads as TGCGCCAGCAGCTTGGGGCACTTGTCAAGCACAGATACGCAGTATTTT. This codes for CASSLGHLSSTDTQYF. The J gene is TRBJ2-3, the V gene TRBV5-1; no firm D call. From germline, CDR1 is SGHRS and CDR2 YFSETQ. V was pared by 0 bases and J by 0 bases, with 11 bases between. This CDR3 is 16 amino acids long. The full variable domain, completed using reference TRBV5-1 and TRBJ2-3, is KAGVTQTPRYLIKTRGQQVTLSCSPISGHRSVSWYQQTPGQGLQFLFEYFSETQRNKGNFPGRFSGRQFSNSRSEMNVSTLELGDSALYLCASSLGHLSSTDTQYFGPGTRLTVL.

The CDR3: CASSGNWGQGFTDTQYF. CDR3 sequence (DNA): TGTGCCAGCAGTGGAAACTGGGGACAGGGGTTCACAGATACGCAGTATTTT. The chain recombines TRBV28 with TRBJ2-3; 10 nucleotides align to TRBD1. This CDR3 has 17 amino acids. Per the germline V gene, CDR1 is MDHEN and CDR2 is SYDVKM. Trimming at V came to 5 bases and at J to 2 bases, leaving 10 bases not matched to a gene.

The V call is TRBV9, the J call TRBJ2-5; D unresolved. V dropped 0 bases and J dropped 5 bases, with 14 bases sitting between them. The CDR3 extends over 15 amino acids. Germline V CDR1 and CDR2: SGDLS, YYNGEE. The CDR3 DNA reads as TGTGCCAGCAGCGTAGAGGCCAGCAGGTTGGAGACCCAGTACTTC. It specifies CASSVEASRLETQYF. Combining the CDR3 with reference TRBV9 and TRBJ2-5 gives the whole variable domain DSGVTQTPKHLITATGQRVTLRCSPRSGDLSVYWYQQSLDQGLQFLIQYYNGEERAKGNILERFSAQQFPDLHSELNLSSLELGDSALYFCASSVEASRLETQYFGPGTRLLVL.

The rearrangement joins TRBV29-1 to TRBJ2-2, with D maybe TRBD1 (6 bases). V was cut by 5 bases and J by 0 bases, with 13 bases left in between. CDR1 is SQVTM, CDR2 ANQGSEA, per germline. This CDR3 has 15 amino acids. Written as DNA, the CDR3 is TGCAGCGTTAGGGACATAGATGCGAACACCGGGGAGCTGTTTTTT. Its protein is CSVRDIDANTGELFF.

The chain recombines TRBV27 with TRBJ1-4; possible D gene TRBD1, 5 bases. V lost 2 bases, J lost 0 bases, and 7 bases lay in between. CDR1 MNHEY and CDR2 SMNVEV come from the germline V gene (reference sequence). The CDR3 has 15 residues. The CDR3: CASSLQGATNEKLFF. The CDR3, as DNA: TGTGCCAGCAGTTTACAGGGTGCAACTAATGAAAAACTGTTTTTT. The full variable domain, rest sourced from reference TRBV27 and TRBJ1-4, is EAQVTQNPRYLITVTGKKLTVTCSQNMNHEYMSWYRQDPGLGLRQIYYSMNVEVTDKGDVPEGYKVSRKEKRNFPLILESPSPNQTSLYFCASSLQGATNEKLFFGSGTQLSVL.

The rearrangement uses TRBV19 and TRBJ1-2; possibly TRBD1 for D (5 bases). The germline V gene has CDR1 LNHDA and CDR2 SQIVND (reference sequence). Trimming removed 3 bases from V and 4 bases from J, with 9 bases in between. This CDR3 contains 13 residues. The CDR3 sequence: CASSMGVSYGYTF. CDR3 nucleotides: TGTGCCAGTAGTATGGGGGTTTCCTATGGCTACACCTTC.

This clone occurred a few times. This chain uses TRBV11-1 with TRBJ1-6, with TRBD1 identical over 7 bases. Trimming at V came to 5 bases and at J to 7 bases, leaving 5 bases not matched to a gene. CDR1 SGHAT and CDR2 FQDESV come from the germline V gene (reference sequence). The CDR3 has 14 amino acids. CDR3: CASSLGQSNSPLHF. The DNA of the CDR3 is TGTGCCAGCAGCCTGGGACAGTCCAATTCACCCCTCCACTTT. The variable domain in full, completed from reference TRBV11-1 and TRBJ1-6, reads EAEVAQSPRYKITEKSQAVAFWCDPISGHATLYWYRQILGQGPELLVQFQDESVVDDSQLPKDRFSAERLKGVDSTLKIQPAELGDSAMYLCASSLGQSNSPLHFGNGTRLTVT.

This clone has only one observation. V and J are TRBV19 and TRBJ2-7; D might be TRBD2 (6 bases). The V gene lost 4 bases and the J gene lost 2 bases, with 12 bases spanning the gap. The germline CDR1 and CDR2 sequences are LNHDA and SQIVND (reference sequence). There are 14 residues in the CDR3. CDR3 bases: TGTGCCAGTAGTACCGGGGCTAGCGCCTACGAGCAGTACTTC. This sequence encodes CASSTGASAYEQYF.

The count of this clone is one. The chain has TRBV4-2 and TRBJ1-5; a possible D gene is TRBD1 (5 bases). There are 17 residues in the CDR3. Germline V CDR1 and CDR2: LGHNA, YNFKEQ. The ends were cut back, 0 bases at V and 4 bases at J, with 16 bases in the middle. In nucleotides, the CDR3 is TGTGCCAGCAGCCAAGAGGGGAGTAGGGGCGCGAATCAGCCCCAGCATTTT. Translation: CASSQEGSRGANQPQHF.

The chain couples TRBV7-9 to TRBJ2-7, with 7 bases lining up with TRBD2. The CDR3 contains 16 residues. V lost 5 bases to trimming and J lost 3 bases; unmatched junction nucleotides: 13. Looked up from germline, CDR1 is SEHNR and CDR2 is FQNEAQ (reference sequence). The chain's CDR3 is CASSPRSGAGYYEQYF. CDR3 DNA sequence: TGTGCCAGCAGCCCTCGCTCAGGAGCGGGGTACTACGAGCAGTACTTC.

The chain links TRBV9 to TRBJ2-4, with 9 bases matching TRBD1. The CDR3 sequence is 16 residues long. J lost 0 bases, V lost 3 bases, and 4 bases had no gene match. CDR1 SGDLS and CDR2 YYNGEE come from the germline V gene. The DNA for the CDR3 is TGTGCCAGCAGCGAAGGGACAGGGATAGCCAAAAACATTCAGTACTTC. Amino acid sequence: CASSEGTGIAKNIQYF.

The rearrangement links TRBV5-4 to TRBJ2-2, with TRBD1 as a possible D gene (6 bases). Germline V gives CDR1 SGHNT, CDR2 YYREEE (reference sequence). Trimming removed 3 bases at V and 4 bases at J, with 13 bases between. The CDR3 is made up of 15 amino acids. Written as DNA, the CDR3 is TGTGCCAGCAGCTCTAAGGGGGACATCACCGGGGAGCTGTTTTTT. It translates to CASSSKGDITGELFF.

This clone occurred once. The chain recombines TRBV7-2 with TRBJ1-2; D possibly corresponds to TRBD1 (5 bases). The germline CDR1 and CDR2 sequences are SGHTA and FQGNSA. The CDR3 contains 15 residues. The V end lost 7 bases, the J end lost 5 bases, and 20 bases lay between the germline ends. CDR3 bases: TGTGCCAGCACCAACGGGGGAGGGGCGGGGTATGGCTACACCTTC. This translates into CASTNGGGAGYGYTF.

V is TRBV5-1 and J is TRBJ2-7; D unclear. The V end lost 0 bases, the J end lost 0 bases, and 7 bases lay between the germline ends. Looked up from germline, CDR1 is SGHRS and CDR2 is YFSETQ. CDR3 length equals 14 residues. DNA for the CDR3: TGCGCCAGCAGCTTGGGGGGTAGCTCCTACGAGCAGTACTTC. The encoded protein is CASSLGGSSYEQYF.

This clone was picked up a small number of times. This rearrangement joins TRBV7-9 to TRBJ1-6, with 7 bases that match TRBD1. The CDR3 length is 13 residues. From germline, CDR1 is SEHNR and CDR2 FQNEAQ (reference sequence). The J segment lost 10 bases and the V segment lost 10 bases, leaving 10 bases of the junction unmatched. For the CDR3, the DNA is TGTGCCAACCAGGACAGGATCGAATCACCCCTCCACTTT. Translation: CANQDRIESPLHF.

A single count supports this clone. The rearrangement uses TRBV6-6 and TRBJ1-2, with TRBD1 as a possible D gene (6 bases). Germline V gene lookup returns CDR1 MNHNY and CDR2 SVGAGI (reference sequence). The CDR3 length is 13 residues. V was clipped by 7 bases and J by 1 base, with 10 bases between them. The CDR3 loop is CASNPQGNYGYTF. The CDR3 coding sequence is TGTGCCAGCAACCCACAGGGTAACTATGGCTACACCTTC.

This clone came up once. The V call is TRBV12-1, the J call TRBJ1-1; TRBD1 reflects the table's D call only, with no check against the DNA. TRBV12-1 is a pseudogene locus. The length of the CDR3 is 15 residues. Written as DNA, the CDR3 is TGTGCCAGCAGCTTTGTTAGGGGGCGAAACACTGAAGCTTTCTTT. It specifies CASSFVRGRNTEAFF.

The rearrangement uses TRBV10-3 and TRBJ2-1; TRBD1 matches at 8 bases. Trimming at V came to 3 bases and at J to 2 bases, leaving 3 bases not matched to a gene. The CDR3 length is 15 residues. Germline V CDR1 and CDR2: ENHRY, SYGVKD. CDR3: CAISDRDRPYNEQFF. In DNA, the CDR3 is TGTGCCATCAGTGACCGGGACAGGCCCTACAATGAGCAGTTCTTC.

The J gene is TRBJ2-7, the V gene TRBV9, with a weak D call TRBD1 (5 bases). Germline-derived CDR1 and CDR2 are SGDLS and YYNGEE. This CDR3 contains 15 residues. Trimming removed 4 bases from V and 0 bases from J, with 14 bases in between. The CDR3 sequence: CASSPSSGSSYEQYF. CDR3 DNA: TGTGCCAGCAGCCCCTCCTCAGGGTCCTCCTACGAGCAGTACTTC.

The rearrangement links TRBV6-5 to TRBJ2-5, with 7 bases identical to TRBD2. With V trimmed by 2 bases and J by 5 bases, 5 bases remained unmatched. The length of the CDR3 is 14 residues. CDR1 is MNHEY, CDR2 SVGAGI, per germline. CDR3 sequence (DNA): TGTGCCAGCAGTTACCCCGCCGGGGGGGAGACCCAGTACTTC. Translation gives CASSYPAGGETQYF.

This chain uses TRBV5-4 with TRBJ1-2; D may be TRBD1 (6 bases). Germline V gene sequence: CDR1 SGHNT, CDR2 YYREEE (reference sequence). CDR3 size: 14 residues. The V and J ends lost 0 bases and 6 bases respectively, with 12 bases between them. CDR3 protein: CASSLDRVLNGYTF. Here the CDR3 DNA reads TGTGCCAGCAGCTTGGACAGGGTGCTTAATGGCTACACCTTC. The full variable domain, completed using reference TRBV5-4 and TRBJ1-2, is ETGVTQSPTHLIKTRGQQVTLRCSSQSGHNTVSWYQQALGQGPQFIFQYYREEENGRGNFPPRFSGLQFPNYSSELNVNALELDDSALYLCASSLDRVLNGYTFGSGTRLTVV.

This clone is a singleton in its sample. The CDR3 DNA follows: TGTGCCATCAGTGAGTCGAGTCTAGAGGCCCCCGGTACGCAGTATTTT. It is translated as CAISESSLEAPGTQYF. The V and J genes are TRBV10-3 and TRBJ2-3; unclear D gene. V was clipped by 0 bases and J by 8 bases, with 18 bases between them. Germline CDR1 ENHRY, CDR2 SYGVKD. The CDR3 runs 16 residues.

The chain employs TRBV6-5 and TRBJ2-2, with D perhaps matching TRBD1 or TRBD2 (5 bases each). Trimming removed 7 bases from V and 0 bases from J, with 12 bases in between. Germline assignment: CDR1 MNHEY and CDR2 SVGAGI. CDR3 length: 15 residues. The CDR3 loop is CASTNRGPNTGELFF. The CDR3 DNA reads TGTGCCAGCACGAATAGGGGACCGAACACCGGGGAGCTGTTTTTT.

The chain links TRBV30 to TRBJ1-4; 8 bases match TRBD1. J gave up 5 bases and V 0 bases, and 5 bases lay outside the gene matches. This CDR3 has 15 residues. Germline CDR1 and CDR2: GTSNPN and SVGIG (reference sequence). The CDR3 nucleotides are TGTGCCTGGAGTGTAGGTCACAGGGGGAATGAAAAACTGTTTTTT. Residues: CAWSVGHRGNEKLFF. Drawing the rest from reference TRBV30 and TRBJ1-4, the complete variable domain is SQTIHQWPATLVQPVGSPLSLECTVEGTSNPNLYWYRQAAGRGLQLLFYSVGIGQISSEVPQNLSASRPQDRQFILSSKKLLLSDSGFYLCAWSVGHRGNEKLFFGSGTQLSVL.